This T cell receptor (beta chain) is from a study of shared clonotypes between healthy human individuals (dated by TCRdb to 2018 to 2021). Describing the broader study: A couple of women and a few men aged 18 to 49 years were included in the cohort. Per donor, three plates each were used for CD4 naive and CD4 memory, two for CD8 naive, and one for CD8 memory. Blood TCR repertoires of roughly 5 healthy adults were deeply sequenced to estimate repertoire size and the extent of clonotype sharing between individuals. Different laboratories and diverse techniques were used to prepare libraries and sequence TCR repertoires, to increase sequencing depth and limit assay-specific biases. Leukapheresis yielded between about 0.85 and 10 billion PBMCs per donor. Here is what the overall study found, with its caveats: The genetic and exposure-history diversity represented was limited by the small number of donors. Naive subsets generally had larger estimated clonotype richness than memory subsets. Clonotypes shared by all four sorted-subset donors showed higher generation probabilities than non-shared clonotypes. Pairwise subsampling indicated that sequencing depth was expected to affect the degree of clonotype sharing among donors. Even with the large sequencing depth, rarefaction of the sorted-subset datasets indicated that sequencing was incomplete. Only blood was sampled, and tissue TCR repertoires likely differ from those in blood. Roughly 5% of naive CD4, around 3.5% of naive CD8, roughly 2.4% of memory CD4, and about 0.4% of memory CD8 clonotypes were shared across several donors.

Donors were healthy HIV-negative adults with no recently reported acute infections or vaccinations. Every donor was a Caucasian adult residing in Nashville, Tennessee, USA. CD4+ T cells were enriched by magnetic negative selection, after which naive cells were positively selected on CD45RA and the negative fraction was taken as the memory subset. Blood was collected by leukapheresis, and PBMCs were isolated by Ficoll-Histopaque density gradient centrifugation and then cryopreserved in liquid nitrogen vapor phase. Analytical flow cytometry was used to check the purity and quantity of each magnetically sorted T cell population. Genomic DNA was isolated from each sorted fraction and quantified by UV absorbance on a Nanodrop 2000c. As encoded in the germline V gene (reference sequence), CDR1 is SGHNT while CDR2 is YYREEE. The V and J ends are trimmed by 3 bases and 4 bases, leaving 13 bases between them. The CDR3 sequence holds 15 residues, the cysteine and phenylalanine included. Just the 45-base CDR3 DNA is kept, in frame starting at base 1.

As concerns this clone: Its antigen remains undetermined. Qualities for individual bases were not recorded, and no much larger clone is one base off.

Using the deep immunoSEQ assay, TCR CDR3 regions were amplified from genomic DNA by multiplex PCR. For each cell subset, the extracted genomic DNA was distributed evenly across all wells of several immunoSEQ 96-well plates, and each plate served as one replicate. For sorted subsets, approximately 210 ng of genomic DNA, equivalent to 25,000 to 35,000 T cell genomes, went into each replicate PCR. The purified libraries were quantified using a Qubit 3.0 fluorometer, sized with a Bioanalyzer 2100, and then quantified again using the KAPA Library Quantification kit. A separate single-read 150-cycle Illumina NextSeq 550 flow cell was used to sequence each immunoSEQ 96-well plate. As for the authors' bioinformatics: Because the immunoSEQ output included only junctional sequences and no quality scores, the filtering could not be the same as the filtering used for full-length reads. Sequences were annotated with PyIR, a Python wrapper for IgBLAST v1.9, using IMGT germline references to assign V/J genes and CDR3. Reads were filtered out if the reads had weak V/J assignments (E-value above 1e-6), no CDR3, stop codons, out-of-frame junctions, or ambiguous translated residues. A V3J clonotype was defined by an identical inferred V gene, J gene, and CDR3 amino acid sequence. Percentage overlap between repertoires was calculated by dividing the number of shared unique clonotypes by the size of the smaller repertoire. Three approaches were used to assess repertoire richness: RTK rarefaction, the Chao1 estimator, and Recon v2.1 estimates of unobserved clonotypes. Generation probabilities were computed with OLGA for all TCRbeta clonotypes obtained by the gDNA method from several donors. Drawn from immuneACCESS, this table holds only the in-frame rearrangements with V and J called that TCRdb kept. Clones are partly lost; checked studies trace under half to an unresolved V gene and leave the rest unexplained. V and J calls plus clone size are reproduced from that table; the DNA served to infer D and trimming. This sample comprises millions of clones, over 85% of them detected only once. Of the sample, roughly 0.13% falls within the top ten clones.

The rearranged segments are TRBV5-4 and TRBJ1-4, with no reliable assignment of the D segment. This receptor was taken from a man aged 18 to 30 in good health. Sequencing input: naive CD4+ T cells sorted from blood. What this sample's cell subset or site label stands for: CD45RA+ positively selected. The CDR3 region reads CASSSTRDLNEKLFF. The DNA sequence reads TGTGCCAGCAGCTCAACGAGAGACCTTAATGAAAAACTGTTTTTT. This CDR3, with the reference TRBV5-4 and TRBJ1-4 proteins standing in past its ends, gives the full variable domain ETGVTQSPTHLIKTRGQQVTLRCSSQSGHNTVSWYQQALGQGPQFIFQYYREEENGRGNFPPRFSGLQFPNYSSELNVNALELDDSALYLCASSSTRDLNEKLFFGSGTQLSVL.